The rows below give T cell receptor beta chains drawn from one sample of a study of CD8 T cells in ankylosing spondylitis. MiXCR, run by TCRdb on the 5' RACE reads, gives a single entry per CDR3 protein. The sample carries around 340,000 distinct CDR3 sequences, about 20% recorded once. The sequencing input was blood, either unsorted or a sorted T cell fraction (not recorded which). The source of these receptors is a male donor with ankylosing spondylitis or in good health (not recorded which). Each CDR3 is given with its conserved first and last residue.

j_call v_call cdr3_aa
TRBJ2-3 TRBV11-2 CASSLAAGGDTDTQYF
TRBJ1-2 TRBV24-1 CATSVLGPGSYTF
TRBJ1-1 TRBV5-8 CASSLDPNTEAFF
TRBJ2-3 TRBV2 CATLQDTQYF
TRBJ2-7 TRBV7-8 CASSPGTRSEQYF
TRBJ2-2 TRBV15 CATSRGATNTGELFF
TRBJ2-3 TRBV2 CASRREGSYTDTQYF
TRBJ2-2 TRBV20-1 CSARDLRGAHTGELFF
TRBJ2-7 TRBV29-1 CSVDIQGMRSEQYF
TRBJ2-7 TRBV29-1 CSVETDSSYEQYF
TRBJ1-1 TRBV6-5 CASSYYPRGDYTEAFF
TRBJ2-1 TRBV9 CASSPWADPFNEQFF
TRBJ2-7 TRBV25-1 CASSEWPDGGEQYF
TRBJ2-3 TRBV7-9 CASMLRVKNHTDTQYF
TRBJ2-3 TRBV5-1 CASSRASGADTQYF
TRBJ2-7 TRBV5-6 CASTSVDSSYEQYF
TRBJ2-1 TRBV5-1 CASSFGGLVSYNEQFF
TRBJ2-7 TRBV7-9 CASSPRTGIEQYF
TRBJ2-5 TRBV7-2 CASSFTTGSRKTQYF
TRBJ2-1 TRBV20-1 CGGGNNEQFF
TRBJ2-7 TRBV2 CASNNRGTYEQYF
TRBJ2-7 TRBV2 CASTGQDRFYEQYF
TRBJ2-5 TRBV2 CASKLDGQETQYF
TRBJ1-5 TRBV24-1 CATSDQPQHF
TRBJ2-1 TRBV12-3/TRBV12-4 CAILSGGAYNEQFF
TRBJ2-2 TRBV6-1 CASSGGGNTGELFF
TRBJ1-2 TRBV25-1 CASSVFYGYTF
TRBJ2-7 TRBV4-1 CASSQGGGDYEQYF
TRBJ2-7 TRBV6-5 CASSYVLAGPLEQYF
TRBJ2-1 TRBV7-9 CASGPRDRVDEQFF
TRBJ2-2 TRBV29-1 CSVSAAYTGELFF
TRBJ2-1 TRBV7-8 CASSWMPGLAFNEQFF